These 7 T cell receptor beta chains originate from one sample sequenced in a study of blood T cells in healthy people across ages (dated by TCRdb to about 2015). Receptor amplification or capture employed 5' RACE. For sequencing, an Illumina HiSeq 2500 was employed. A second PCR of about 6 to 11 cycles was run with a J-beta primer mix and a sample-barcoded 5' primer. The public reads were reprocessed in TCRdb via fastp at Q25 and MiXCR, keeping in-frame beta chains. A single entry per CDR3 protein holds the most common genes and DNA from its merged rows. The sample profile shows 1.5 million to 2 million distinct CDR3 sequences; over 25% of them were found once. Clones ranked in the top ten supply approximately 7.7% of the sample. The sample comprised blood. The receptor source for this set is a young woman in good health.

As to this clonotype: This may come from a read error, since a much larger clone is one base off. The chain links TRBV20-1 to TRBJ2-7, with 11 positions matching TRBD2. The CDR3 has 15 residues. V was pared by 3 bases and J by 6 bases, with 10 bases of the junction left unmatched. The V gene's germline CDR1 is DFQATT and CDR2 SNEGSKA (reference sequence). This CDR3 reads CSASAPSGRSGEQYF. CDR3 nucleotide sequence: TGCAGTGCTAGTGCCCCTAGCGGGAGGTCTGGCGAGCAGTACTTC.

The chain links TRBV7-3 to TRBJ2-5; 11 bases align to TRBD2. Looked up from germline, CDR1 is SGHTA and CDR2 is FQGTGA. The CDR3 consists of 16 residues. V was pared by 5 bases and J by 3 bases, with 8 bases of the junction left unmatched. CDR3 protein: CASSNLSGGDEETQYF. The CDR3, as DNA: TGTGCCAGCAGCAACCTTAGCGGGGGGGATGAAGAGACCCAGTACTTC.

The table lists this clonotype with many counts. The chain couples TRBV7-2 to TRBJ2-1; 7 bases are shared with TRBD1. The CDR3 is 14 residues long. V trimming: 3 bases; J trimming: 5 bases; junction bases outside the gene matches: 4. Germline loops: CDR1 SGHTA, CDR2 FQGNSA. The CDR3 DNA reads TGTGCCAGCAGCTTGGGACAGCTCCACAATGAGCAGTTCTTC. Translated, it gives CASSLGQLHNEQFF.

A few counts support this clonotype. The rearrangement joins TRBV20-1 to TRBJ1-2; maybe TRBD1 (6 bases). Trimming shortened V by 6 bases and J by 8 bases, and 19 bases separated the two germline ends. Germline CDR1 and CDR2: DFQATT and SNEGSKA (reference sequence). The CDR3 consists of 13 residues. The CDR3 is CSARRRGAGGYTF. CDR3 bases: TGCAGTGCCCGGAGACGGGGGGCGGGGGGCTACACCTTC.

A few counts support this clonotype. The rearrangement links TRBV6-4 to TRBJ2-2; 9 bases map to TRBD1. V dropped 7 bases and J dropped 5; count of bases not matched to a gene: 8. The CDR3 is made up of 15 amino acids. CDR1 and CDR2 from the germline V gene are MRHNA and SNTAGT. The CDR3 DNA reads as TGTGCCAGCAACAATACAGGGGGCGAAACCGGGGAGCTGTTTTTT. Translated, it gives CASNNTGGETGELFF.

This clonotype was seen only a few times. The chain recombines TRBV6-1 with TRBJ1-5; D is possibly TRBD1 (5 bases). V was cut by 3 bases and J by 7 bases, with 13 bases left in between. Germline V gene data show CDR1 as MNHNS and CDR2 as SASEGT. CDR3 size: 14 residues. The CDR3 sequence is CASSDGGARQPQHF. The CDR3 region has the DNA TGTGCCAGCAGTGACGGAGGGGCGAGACAGCCCCAGCATTTT.

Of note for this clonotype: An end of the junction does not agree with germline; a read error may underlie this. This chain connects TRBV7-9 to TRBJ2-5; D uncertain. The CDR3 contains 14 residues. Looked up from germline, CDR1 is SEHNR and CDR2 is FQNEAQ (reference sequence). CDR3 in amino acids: CASSLNAVGETQYF. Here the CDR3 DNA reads TGTGCCAGTAGCTTAAACGCTGTGGGTGAGACCCAGTACTTC.